These T cell receptor beta chains were read from a single sample in a study of blood T cell repertoires in COVID-19. Data came from immunoSEQ multiplex PCR; TCRdb stores just in-frame clones and leaves some out. The repertoire holds hundreds of thousands of clones, with over 75% as singletons. The sequenced sample was PBMCs or T cells enriched from blood (not recorded which). The receptors here all came from a man younger than 45 who had recovered from COVID-19. The CDR3 runs from the conserved cysteine through the conserved F or W. Fields, in order: V gene, J gene, CDR3 protein.

TRBV5-6,TRBJ2-5,CASSSGTGGETQYF
TRBV5-1,TRBJ2-1,CASSLGAGGGNEQFF
TRBV19,TRBJ2-3,CASRGTGYDYTDTQYF
TRBV30,TRBJ1-5,CAWSVQGEEPQHF
TRBV30,TRBJ1-3,CAWSGSRRQGISGNTIYF
TRBV9,TRBJ2-7,CASSVADSQQYF
TRBV2,TRBJ1-2,CASSVAGGYGYTF
TRBV7-8,TRBJ2-7,CASSRSMGDTLTSYEQYF
TRBV6-5,TRBJ2-7,CASSYRTAEQYF
TRBV9,TRBJ2-2,CASRATETGELFF
TRBV6-5,TRBJ1-4,CASRWDSSPNEKLFF
TRBV4-1,TRBJ2-3,CASSQDYSPSTDTQYF
TRBV18,TRBJ1-4,CASSQGGGNEKLFF
TRBV6-1,TRBJ2-3,CASSVTSGGAGADTQYF
TRBV11-1,TRBJ1-2,CASSLGTDYGYTF
TRBV2,TRBJ2-5,CASSGSGTKETQYF
TRBV12-3/TRBV12-4,TRBJ2-7,CASRGGLGEQYF
TRBV6-5,TRBJ2-5,CASRPFFSQETQYF
TRBV19,TRBJ1-1,CASSSRVTEAFF
TRBV5-1,TRBJ1-1,CASSLDAGLLNTEAFF
TRBV19,TRBJ2-7,CASSTVSGGYEQYF
TRBV19,TRBJ1-5,CASSVRMDRGRRYNQPQHF
TRBV5-4,TRBJ1-2,CASSYGQGHYGYTF
TRBV5-4,TRBJ2-3,CASSLSRWTSGPTDTQYF
TRBV29-1,TRBJ1-4,CSVEDRGRSEKLFF
TRBV5-4,TRBJ1-1,CASSPTGRNTEAFF
TRBV6-5,TRBJ2-7,CASSYYSSYEQYF
TRBV30,TRBJ1-1,CAWSLAGDTEAFF
TRBV2,TRBJ2-1,CASSRTGGYNEQFF
TRBV30,TRBJ2-1,CAWSVDRGWGEQFF
TRBV4-2,TRBJ2-1,CASSQERGGVDEQFF
TRBV7-2,TRBJ1-1,CASRPMTGHTEAFF
TRBV7-2,TRBJ2-1,CASSLGASGTRIF
TRBV5-4,TRBJ2-3,CASSLRGGSDTQYF
TRBV6-5,TRBJ1-6,CASSDRVSQSPLHF
TRBV7-8,TRBJ1-3,CASSLGTGTGYTIYF
TRBV7-3,TRBJ2-7,CASSSTGGEGSHEQYF
TRBV5-4,TRBJ2-5,CASSLQGQETQYF
TRBV5-8,TRBJ1-4,CASSLVGRSGEKLFF
TRBV6-5,TRBJ1-1,CASSYESGNTEAFF
TRBV19,TRBJ2-2,CASRSNRRNTGELFF